A selection of T cell receptor beta chains follows, all from one sample in a study of shared clonotypes between healthy human individuals. TCRdb keeps only in-frame clones here, not all; method: immunoSEQ multiplex PCR. The sample consists of about 680,000 clones, 90% to 95% of them appearing once. The sample taken for sequencing was naive CD8+ T cells sorted from blood. These receptors were collected from a man aged 25 to 45 in good health. Each CDR3 is given with its conserved first and last residue. D genes are given only for firm matches. Expanded clones are given a class, and other clones once, few, many or no size at all.

clone size,V gene,J gene,D gene,CDR3 protein,CDR3 DNA
.,TRBV2,TRBJ2-2,TRBD1,CASSGQGKNTGELFF,TGTGCCAGCAGCGGACAGGGGAAGAACACCGGGGAGCTGTTTTTT
.,TRBV2,TRBJ2-6,.,CASSAGHISPGANVLTF,TGTGCCAGCAGTGCCGGACACATCTCCCCTGGGGCCAACGTCCTGACTTTC
.,TRBV6-1,TRBJ2-7,.,CASSERRDTYEQYF,TGTGCCAGCAGTGAGCGACGAGACACCTACGAGCAGTACTTC
.,TRBV9,TRBJ1-2,TRBD1,CASSVGTGHYGYTF,TGTGCCAGCAGCGTAGGGACAGGACACTATGGCTACACCTTC
.,TRBV28,TRBJ2-4,.,CASSLPGAKNIQYF,TGTGCCAGCAGTTTACCGGGGGCCAAAAACATTCAGTACTTC
.,TRBV4-1,TRBJ2-6,.,CASSQSRGLSGANVLTF,TGCGCCAGCAGCCAGTCCCGGGGCCTCTCTGGGGCCAACGTCCTGACTTTC
.,TRBV11-2,TRBJ2-7,TRBD2,CASRWTSGRDYEQYF,TGTGCCAGCAGGTGGACTAGCGGGAGGGACTACGAGCAGTACTTC
.,TRBV28,TRBJ2-1,.,CASSTLYTGTPRNEQFF,TGTGCCAGCAGCACCCTTTATACCGGGACACCGAGGAATGAGCAGTTCTTC
.,TRBV7-9,TRBJ2-1,.,CASSMDSNLFTYNEQFF,TGTGCCAGCAGCATGGACAGCAATCTTTTCACCTACAATGAGCAGTTCTTC
.,TRBV7-9,TRBJ2-7,TRBD1,CASSRPRQGDYEQYF,TGTGCCAGCAGCCGCCCCCGACAGGGGGACTACGAGCAGTACTTC
.,TRBV28,TRBJ2-3,.,CASRSLQGVTDTQYF,TGTGCCAGCAGGTCGTTACAGGGAGTCACAGATACGCAGTATTTT
.,TRBV11-2,TRBJ2-1,TRBD2,CASTLAGTSGLGQFF,TGTGCCAGCACCCTGGCCGGGACTAGCGGGTTAGGGCAGTTCTTC
once,TRBV28,TRBJ2-6,.,CASSLNIGARANVLTF,TGTGCCAGCAGTTTAAACATCGGGGCGCGGGCCAACGTCCTGACTTTC
.,TRBV29-1,TRBJ2-6,.,CSVVDSSGANVLTF,TGCAGCGTTGTCGACAGCTCTGGGGCCAACGTCCTGACTTTC
.,TRBV28,TRBJ2-7,.,CASSFGLTYEQYF,TGTGCCAGCAGTTTTGGCCTAACCTACGAGCAGTACTTC
.,TRBV13,TRBJ1-3,.,CASSPGDPSGNTIYF,TGTGCCAGCAGCCCGGGGGACCCCTCTGGAAACACCATATATTTT
.,TRBV27,TRBJ2-7,.,CASSFGTGSEQYF,TGTGCCAGCAGTTTCGGGACGGGGAGCGAGCAGTACTTC
.,TRBV28,TRBJ2-1,TRBD2,CASSTWTSGNVYNEQFF,TGTGCCAGCAGTACCTGGACTAGCGGGAACGTATACAATGAGCAGTTCTTC
.,TRBV5-1,TRBJ2-1,.,CASSSRVSSYNEQFF,TGCGCCAGCAGCTCCAGGGTCAGCTCCTACAATGAGCAGTTCTTC